A single sample gave rise to the 20 T cell receptor beta chains below, sequenced in a study of T cell changes during pregnancy in multiple sclerosis. Profiled with immunoSEQ multiplex PCR; TCRdb holds only in-frame clones, not every one. The repertoire holds 95,000 to 110,000 clones, with roughly 92% as singletons. Source: peripheral blood, taken after pregnancy. These TCRs come from a female donor with multiple sclerosis, enrolled in a pregnancy study.

The chain has TRBV18 and TRBJ2-1; 8 bases fit TRBD1. CDR3 length: 16 amino acids. The ends lost 3 bases at V and 2 bases at J; junction bases unmatched: 6. Germline V lookup: CDR1 KGHSH, CDR2 LQKENI. The CDR3 is CASSPRDRGPYNEQFF. As DNA, the CDR3 is TGTGCCAGCTCACCCCGCGACAGGGGCCCCTACAATGAGCAGTTCTTC.

This chain connects TRBV5-1 to TRBJ1-1; D not resolved. Trimming pared 0 bases from V and 5 bases from J, leaving 11 bases between. The CDR3 runs 14 residues. Germline CDR1 is SGHRS and CDR2 is YFSETQ. The CDR3 DNA reads TGCGCCAGCAGCTTGGCAGGCGGAGGGACTGAAGCTTTCTTT. Translated, it gives CASSLAGGGTEAFF.

Remarks on this clone: One end of the junction varies from germline; a read error may be responsible. The rearrangement joins TRBV7-3 to TRBJ1-2; D is undetermined. The CDR3 loop spans 15 amino acids. Germline assignment: CDR1 SGHTA and CDR2 FQGTGA. CDR3 sequence (DNA): TGTGCCAGCAGTTTAACATCTGCGGGTTTTTATGGCTACACCTTC. This sequence encodes CASSLTSAGFYGYTF.

The chain uses TRBV5-1 and TRBJ2-5; 15 nucleotides line up with TRBD2. The length of the CDR3 is 17 residues. From germline, CDR1 is SGHRS and CDR2 YFSETQ. The V segment lost 4 bases and the J segment 2 bases; nucleotides outside the gene matches: 6. CDR3 loop: CASSKGTSGGQQETQYF. The CDR3 DNA is TGCGCCAGCAGCAAGGGGACTAGCGGGGGGCAACAAGAGACCCAGTACTTC. Full variable domain (remainder filled in from reference TRBV5-1 and TRBJ2-5): KAGVTQTPRYLIKTRGQQVTLSCSPISGHRSVSWYQQTPGQGLQFLFEYFSETQRNKGNFPGRFSGRQFSNSRSEMNVSTLELGDSALYLCASSKGTSGGQQETQYFGPGTRLLVL.

This chain links TRBV6-6 with TRBJ2-1, with 9 bases matching TRBD2. The CDR3 sequence is 14 residues long. Unmatched junction bases numbered 2, after V lost 0 bases and J lost 8 bases. The germline V gene has CDR1 MNHNY and CDR2 SVGAGI (reference sequence). CDR3 nucleotides: TGTGCCAGCAGTTACTCGCGGGAGGGCCATGAGCAGTTCTTC. This codes for CASSYSREGHEQFF.

This clone was recorded only once. The chain is built from TRBV6-5 and TRBJ1-1; possibly TRBD1 for D (6 bases). Germline CDR1 reads MNHEY; CDR2 reads SVGAGI. This CDR3 is 14 amino acids long. V was pared by 1 base and J by 3 bases, with 9 bases between. The CDR3 bases are TGTGCCAGCAGTTACTTACAGGGTTACACTGAAGCTTTCTTT. The encoded protein is CASSYLQGYTEAFF.

CDR3 sequence: CASSQGAGQGFEKLFF. Here the CDR3 DNA reads TGTGCCAGCAGCCAAGGCGCGGGACAGGGATTTGAAAAACTGTTTTTT. The chain couples TRBV4-2 to TRBJ1-4; 9 bases are a match to TRBD1. Germline V gene sequence: CDR1 LGHNA, CDR2 YNFKEQ. V was pared by 1 base and J by 7 bases, with 7 bases of the junction left unmatched. The CDR3 runs to 16 residues.

V gene TRBV5-8 combines with J gene TRBJ2-3, with 7 positions matching TRBD1. CDR1 and CDR2 from the germline V gene are SGHTS and YDEGEE. V lost 4 bases to trimming and J lost 2 bases; unmatched junction nucleotides: 4. The CDR3 runs 14 residues. CDR3 nucleotide sequence: TGTGCCAGCAGCGGGGGACAGAACACAGATACGCAGTATTTT. It codes for CASSGGQNTDTQYF.

The rearrangement joins TRBV19 to TRBJ2-3, with 10 bases matching TRBD2. Germline V gene data show CDR1 as LNHDA and CDR2 as SQIVND (reference sequence). This CDR3 has 19 amino acids. After removal of 0 bases from V and 4 bases from J, the junction contained 13 bases not matched to a gene. The CDR3 sequence: CASSIEGASGGVGADTQYF. The CDR3 DNA reads as TGTGCCAGTAGTATAGAAGGGGCTAGCGGGGGTGTTGGTGCAGATACGCAGTATTTT.

This chain links TRBV7-7 with TRBJ2-5, with 10 bases identical to TRBD2. The germline V gene has CDR1 SSHAT and CDR2 FNYEAQ (reference sequence). Trimming removed 0 bases from V and 1 base from J; junction bases left unmatched: 5. The CDR3 is made up of 17 amino acids. The CDR3 sequence: CASSLAASGGRQETQYF. The CDR3 DNA sequence: TGTGCCAGCAGCTTAGCGGCTAGCGGGGGCCGCCAAGAGACCCAGTACTTC.

The chain couples TRBV7-2 to TRBJ1-3; 9 bases match TRBD1. V was pared by 4 bases and J by 3 bases, with 10 bases of the junction left unmatched. Germline CDR1 reads SGHTA; CDR2 reads FQGNSA. The CDR3 sequence is 17 residues long. In nucleotides, the CDR3 is TGTGCCAGCAGCTCCCGGCCCGGGACAGGGAGTGGAAACACCATATATTTT. Protein sequence: CASSSRPGTGSGNTIYF.

This clone is a singleton in its sample. V and J are TRBV5-1 and TRBJ1-3, with D uncertain. Germline loops: CDR1 SGHRS, CDR2 YFSETQ. The CDR3 totals 17 residues. Trimming removed 4 bases at V and 1 base at J, with 18 bases between. The CDR3 DNA follows: TGCGCCAGCAGCAGGGTAGGACTTTCTGGATCTGGAAACACCATATATTTT. It specifies CASSRVGLSGSGNTIYF.

The chain has TRBV5-5 and TRBJ1-5; 9 bases agree with TRBD1. Losses at the gene ends were 4 bases for V and 12 bases for J; bases not matched to a gene: 17. This CDR3 has 16 amino acids. Germline V lookup: CDR1 SGHKS, CDR2 YYEKEE (reference sequence). CDR3 nucleotides: TGTGCCAGCAGCCGATTAGGACAGGGGACCCCGCGAATCCAGCATTTT. It is translated as CASSRLGQGTPRIQHF.

The sample holds one count of this clone. V and J are TRBV5-1 and TRBJ2-5; a possible D gene is TRBD1 (5 bases). Looked up from germline, CDR1 is SGHRS and CDR2 is YFSETQ. With 1 base removed from V and 1 base from J, the gap between germline ends came to 11 bases. The CDR3 has 15 residues. CDR3 bases: TGCGCCAGCAGCTTGACAGGAAGCCTCCAAGAGACCCAGTACTTC. It specifies CASSLTGSLQETQYF.

This chain joins TRBV11-2 and TRBJ1-1; D not certain. V shed 1 base and J shed 0 bases, with 12 bases lying between them. The germline V gene encodes CDR1 SGHAT and CDR2 FQNNGV. The CDR3 covers 16 residues. The CDR3 spells CASSLARGPMNTEAFF. The CDR3, as DNA: TGTGCCAGCAGCTTAGCTCGCGGCCCCATGAACACTGAAGCTTTCTTT. The full variable domain, its missing parts supplied by reference TRBV11-2 and TRBJ1-1, is EAGVAQSPRYKIIEKRQSVAFWCNPISGHATLYWYQQILGQGPKLLIQFQNNGVVDDSQLPKDRFSAERLKGVDSTLKIQPAKLEDSAVYLCASSLARGPMNTEAFFGQGTRLTVV.

The gene calls are TRBV5-1 and TRBJ2-1, with a weak D call TRBD1 (5 bases). Germline CDR1 SGHRS, CDR2 YFSETQ. The CDR3 sequence is 13 residues long. V was pared by 5 bases and J by 5 bases, with 11 bases between. CDR3 region: CASRILQDNEQFF. CDR3 sequence (DNA): TGCGCCAGCAGAATCCTACAGGACAATGAGCAGTTCTTC.

The CDR3 region is CASSPLAGLSYEQYF. The CDR3 DNA is TGTGCCAGCAGTCCCCTAGCGGGACTCTCCTACGAGCAGTACTTC. The J gene is TRBJ2-7, the V gene TRBV27; 9 nucleotides align to TRBD2. The CDR3 is 15 amino acids. V lost 5 bases, J lost 0 bases, and 5 bases stayed unmatched. Looked up from germline, CDR1 is MNHEY and CDR2 is SMNVEV (reference sequence).

CDR3 region: CASSPLGLAETDTQYF. CDR3 coding DNA: TGTGCCAGTAGCCCTCTGGGACTAGCGGAGACAGATACGCAGTATTTT. The V call is TRBV19, the J call TRBJ2-3; 11 nucleotides line up with TRBD2. The CDR3 runs 16 residues. Germline CDR1 LNHDA, CDR2 SQIVND (reference sequence). With V trimmed by 6 bases and J by 3 bases, 8 bases remained unmatched.

V usage is TRBV7-8 and J usage is TRBJ2-2; TRBD1 aligns across 7 bases. V lost 11 bases to trimming and J lost 0 bases; unmatched junction nucleotides: 3. This CDR3 is built from 13 residues. Germline-derived CDR1 and CDR2 are SGHVS and FQNEAQ. The DNA for the CDR3 is TGTGCCCAAGGGACAGCGAACACCGGGGAGCTGTTTTTT. Protein sequence: CAQGTANTGELFF.

This chain uses TRBV4-3 with TRBJ1-2, with TRBD1 identical over 8 bases. V lost 0 bases to trimming and J lost 3 bases; unmatched junction nucleotides: 15. CDR1 is LGHNA, CDR2 YSLEER, per germline. There are 19 residues in the CDR3. CDR3 protein: CASSQDSGDRWGAYYGYTF. The CDR3 DNA sequence: TGCGCCAGCAGCCAAGATAGTGGGGACAGGTGGGGAGCGTACTATGGCTACACCTTC.